Shown below are 22 T cell receptor beta chains from a single sample sequenced in a study of Tregs in tolerant kidney transplant recipients (dated by TCRdb to about 2019). Libraries were constructed by the immunoSEQ multiplex PCR assay. The source is immuneACCESS, and TCRdb retained only in-frame sequences with V and J called. Part of the clones is not carried over; for the studies checked, unresolved V genes explain less than half of this, and the remainder is unexplained. This sample gives about 100,000 clones in total; 93% of them show up just once. The top ten hold more than 1.5% of the sample. The transplants used related donors along with nonmyeloablative bone marrow transplantation, and in the human trials mixed chimerism was transient. Sequencing was performed on CD4+ T cells from blood (PBMCs), taken 12 months after the transplant. These receptors came from a human patient who received a combined kidney and bone marrow transplant. Post transplant, some T cells may arise from the graft donor.

The chain links TRBV11-2 to TRBJ2-7; the D gene is possibly TRBD2 (6 bases). Trimming cost V 6 bases and J 3 bases, with 12 bases left between them. Germline V gene sequence: CDR1 SGHAT, CDR2 FQNNGV. CDR3 length: 13 residues. The CDR3 DNA reads as TGTGCCAGCAGTCGAGGGACTGGCTACGAGCAGTACTTC. Translating it yields CASSRGTGYEQYF.

The genes are TRBV7-9 and TRBJ2-1; TRBD1 is a possible D gene (5 bases). Trimming removed 8 bases at V and 3 bases at J, with 20 bases between. Germline loops: CDR1 SEHNR, CDR2 FQNEAQ (reference sequence). This CDR3 is built from 16 residues. Written as DNA, the CDR3 is TGTGCCAGCCGCCCGTTGGCCAGGGCTAGCTACAATGAGCAGTTCTTC. Its translation is CASRPLARASYNEQFF.

The V and J genes are TRBV6-5 and TRBJ1-1, with 11 positions matching TRBD1. CDR1 and CDR2 (germline): MNHEY, SVGAGI. V lost 1 base, J lost 4 bases, and 2 bases stayed unmatched. CDR3 length equals 15 residues. The CDR3 spells CASSYYGTGGTEAFF. Written as DNA, the CDR3 is TGTGCCAGCAGTTACTACGGGACAGGGGGCACTGAAGCTTTCTTT.

This rearrangement joins TRBV9 to TRBJ2-2, with 7 bases matching TRBD1. With 0 bases clipped from V and 3 bases from J, the junction kept 8 bases outside the gene matches. Germline CDR1 is SGDLS and CDR2 is YYNGEE. The CDR3 loop spans 17 amino acids. The CDR3 region is CASSVVRGPTDTGELFF. The CDR3 coding sequence is TGTGCCAGCAGCGTAGTGAGGGGGCCTACGGACACCGGGGAGCTGTTTTTT. The entire variable domain, with the rest obtained from reference TRBV9 and TRBJ2-2, is as follows: DSGVTQTPKHLITATGQRVTLRCSPRSGDLSVYWYQQSLDQGLQFLIQYYNGEERAKGNILERFSAQQFPDLHSELNLSSLELGDSALYFCASSVVRGPTDTGELFFGEGSRLTVL.

The chain links TRBV27 to TRBJ1-1; no clear D. Germline V gene sequence: CDR1 MNHEY, CDR2 SMNVEV (reference sequence). Trimming removed 3 bases at V and 1 base at J, with 12 bases between. CDR3 size: 15 residues. The CDR3, as DNA: TGTGCCAGCAGTTTCCAAAAATACAGGAACACTGAAGCTTTCTTT. It translates to CASSFQKYRNTEAFF.

V usage is TRBV7-2 and J usage is TRBJ2-3; TRBD2 agrees at 9 bases. Looked up from germline, CDR1 is SGHTA and CDR2 is FQGNSA. V trimming: 3 bases; J trimming: 7 bases; junction bases outside the gene matches: 5. The CDR3 extends over 14 amino acids. The CDR3 DNA follows: TGTGCCAGCAGCTTGAGGCTAGCGGGGTATACGCAGTATTTT. The encoded protein is CASSLRLAGYTQYF.

The chain employs TRBV10-3 and TRBJ2-3, with 10 positions matching TRBD2. CDR1 and CDR2 (germline): ENHRY, SYGVKD. V shed 7 bases, J shed 2 bases, and the junction held 6 bases outside the gene matches. The CDR3 length is 15 residues. The CDR3 coding sequence is TGTGCCATCAAGGAGCGGGGGGGAATCACAGATACGCAGTATTTT. Protein sequence: CAIKERGGITDTQYF.

The chain recombines TRBV28 with TRBJ2-4; TRBD2 matches at 7 bases. The V gene end was trimmed by 5 bases and the J gene end by 5 bases; junction bases not matched to a gene: 9. From germline, CDR1 is MDHEN and CDR2 SYDVKM. The CDR3 extends over 15 amino acids. The CDR3 here is CASSRPGGFENIQYF. CDR3 DNA sequence: TGTGCCAGCAGTAGACCCGGGGGGTTCGAAAACATTCAGTACTTC.

V usage is TRBV5-1 and J usage is TRBJ2-2; 9 bases align to TRBD2. J lost 4 bases, V lost 1 base, and 5 bases had no gene match. CDR1 SGHRS and CDR2 YFSETQ come from the germline V gene. CDR3 length equals 16 residues. The CDR3 sequence is CASSLSGTSPTGELFF. The CDR3 DNA reads TGCGCCAGCAGCTTGAGCGGGACTAGCCCCACCGGGGAGCTGTTTTTT.

The chain carries TRBV5-1 and TRBJ2-5, with 8 positions matching TRBD1. The CDR3 is 14 amino acids. Trimming cost V 4 bases and J 4 bases; bases outside gene matches: 6. Germline V gives CDR1 SGHRS, CDR2 YFSETQ. As DNA, the CDR3 is TGCGCCAGCAGCCAGACAGGGGTTGGAGAGACCCAGTACTTC. Encoded protein: CASSQTGVGETQYF.

V is TRBV30 and J is TRBJ2-1, with a tentative D call TRBD1 (6 bases). V was pared by 4 bases and J by 3 bases, with 10 bases between. The CDR3 loop spans 13 amino acids. Germline V gives CDR1 GTSNPN, CDR2 SVGIG (reference sequence). The DNA for the CDR3 is TGTGCCTGGAACCAGGGGTACTACAATGAGCAGTTCTTC. Translation: CAWNQGYYNEQFF.

The V call is TRBV7-8, the J call TRBJ1-2, with 7 bases lining up with TRBD1. The V gene's germline CDR1 is SGHVS and CDR2 FQNEAQ. This CDR3 is 15 amino acids long. J lost 5 bases, V lost 3 bases, and 9 bases had no gene match. CDR3 loop: CASSFPFEGAYGYTF. As DNA, the CDR3 is TGTGCCAGCAGCTTCCCTTTCGAGGGGGCGTATGGCTACACCTTC.

The rearrangement joins TRBV4-3 to TRBJ2-7; D is ambiguous. V was clipped by 0 bases and J by 0 bases, with 12 bases between them. Germline V lookup: CDR1 LGHNA, CDR2 YSLEER. The length of the CDR3 is 16 residues. Here the CDR3 reads CASSQDNQYTSYEQYF. The CDR3 DNA reads as TGCGCCAGCAGCCAAGATAATCAGTACACCTCCTACGAGCAGTACTTC.

The chain combines TRBV10-1 with TRBJ2-5; D is possibly TRBD2 (5 bases). The CDR3 totals 15 residues. Trimming cost V 3 bases and J 7 bases, with 18 bases left between them. Germline V gene sequence: CDR1 WNHNN, CDR2 SYGVQD (reference sequence). In DNA, the CDR3 is TGCGCCAGCAGTGATCCAGGAGGAGGCGGTGGGACCCAGTACTTC. This encodes CASSDPGGGGGTQYF.

The rearrangement uses TRBV11-3 and TRBJ2-3; 7 bases are a match to TRBD2. V was pared by 0 bases and J by 4 bases, with 4 bases of the junction left unmatched. Germline V CDR1 and CDR2: SGHNT, YENEEA. The CDR3 length is 15 residues. This CDR3 reads CASSLDGGSADTQYF. The CDR3, as DNA: TGTGCCAGCAGCTTAGACGGCGGGAGTGCAGATACGCAGTATTTT.

The chain carries TRBV11-2 and TRBJ1-4; a possible D gene is TRBD1 (5 bases). Trimming removed 1 base from V and 2 bases from J, with 11 bases in between. There are 16 residues in the CDR3. CDR1 SGHAT and CDR2 FQNNGV come from the germline V gene. In nucleotides, the CDR3 is TGTGCCAGCAGCTTAGGTGGTCGGGGGACTAATGAAAAACTGTTTTTT. Its translation is CASSLGGRGTNEKLFF.

V and J are TRBV5-4 and TRBJ2-5; 7 bases fit TRBD1. The CDR3 sequence is 13 residues long. From germline, CDR1 is SGHNT and CDR2 YYREEE (reference sequence). The V gene end was trimmed by 4 bases and the J gene end by 9 bases; junction bases not matched to a gene: 9. For the CDR3, the DNA is TGTGCCAGCAGCGTAGGGACAGCAGGGGCCCAGTACTTC. Protein product: CASSVGTAGAQYF.

Notes on this clone: Other DNA sequences from this sample encode an identical CDR3 as well. This sequence joins TRBV6-1 and TRBJ1-6; 8 positions match TRBD1. The V gene's germline CDR1 is MNHNS and CDR2 SASEGT. The V segment lost 7 bases and the J segment 6 bases; nucleotides outside the gene matches: 5. This CDR3 spans 14 amino acids. As DNA, the CDR3 is TGTGCCAGCAATGGACAGGGAGTTAATTCACCCCTCCACTTT. Encoded protein: CASNGQGVNSPLHF.

The sample holds one count of this clone. The genes are TRBV18 and TRBJ2-1; 12 bases align to TRBD2. V gave up 3 bases and J gave up 7 bases; unmatched junction bases: 7. The CDR3 runs 16 residues. Germline V gene sequence: CDR1 KGHSH, CDR2 LQKENI. For the CDR3, the DNA is TGTGCCAGCTCACCCTCGGGCCTAGCGGGAGGGAATGAGCAGTTCTTC. This codes for CASSPSGLAGGNEQFF.

This sequence joins TRBV28 and TRBJ2-1, with 11 nucleotides matching TRBD1. Trimming cost V 6 bases and J 3 bases; bases outside gene matches: 7. Germline assignment: CDR1 MDHEN and CDR2 SYDVKM. This CDR3 comprises 16 residues. The CDR3 DNA follows: TGTGCCAGCAGAACTACCGGGACAGGGGGCTACAATGAGCAGTTCTTC. This gives the protein CASRTTGTGGYNEQFF.

The chain couples TRBV6-5 to TRBJ2-3; 14 bases match TRBD2. Trimming cost V 4 bases and J 6 bases; bases outside gene matches: 6. The CDR3 sequence is 16 residues long. Germline V gives CDR1 MNHEY, CDR2 SVGAGI. The chain's CDR3 is CASSSPGLAGVDTQYF. In DNA form, the CDR3 reads TGTGCCAGCAGTTCACCGGGACTAGCGGGGGTGGATACGCAGTATTTT.

The gene calls are TRBV28 and TRBJ2-5; 9 bases align to TRBD2. Germline lookup yields CDR1 MDHEN and CDR2 SYDVKM. The length of the CDR3 is 14 residues. Germline trimming cut 8 bases from V and 0 bases from J; bases unmatched to any gene: 4. The CDR3 is CASALAGHQETQYF. As DNA, the CDR3 is TGTGCCAGCGCCCTAGCGGGGCACCAAGAGACCCAGTACTTC.